The next 26 T cell receptor beta chains were all read from a single sample in a study of beta chain features in type 1 diabetes. Sequenced material consisted of expressed TCRB transcripts (all of the isolated RNA was reverse transcribed). Sequencing was performed with immunoSEQ multiplex PCR; in TCRdb, only in-frame clones are kept and a portion is missing. The table records 150,000 to 200,000 clones, roughly 60% of them present only once. Study-level findings and limits: When Type 1 diabetes patients were examined, their TCRB CDR3s proved moderately but significantly shorter in all four CD4+ subsets.

The antigens for these receptors are not known. Material for sequencing was naive CD4+ T cells from blood. The source is a young man with type 1 diabetes.

This chain joins TRBV9 and TRBJ2-1; TRBD2 matches at 10 bases. This CDR3 is built from 15 residues. The V gene end was trimmed by 6 bases and the J gene end by 10 bases; junction bases not matched to a gene: 13. Germline values: CDR1 SGDLS, CDR2 YYNGEE. In DNA form, the CDR3 reads TGTGCCAGCATCCCCCTAGCGGGGGCCCCTAGCGAGCAGTTCTTC. Translated, it gives CASIPLAGAPSEQFF.

There are a few counts of this clone. J is TRBJ2-2 and V is TRBV9; 7 positions agree with TRBD2. V shed 4 bases, J shed 8 bases, and the junction held 5 bases outside the gene matches. Germline assignment: CDR1 SGDLS and CDR2 YYNGEE. The CDR3 is 13 amino acids. The CDR3 nucleotides read TGTGCCAGCAGCCCGACTAGCACAGGGGAGCTGTTTTTT. This translates into CASSPTSTGELFF.

This clone has just a few counts. The chain is built from TRBV30 and TRBJ1-2; D is unresolved. V lost 7 bases to trimming and J lost 6 bases, with 12 bases between them. Germline V gene sequence: CDR1 GTSNPN, CDR2 SVGIG (reference sequence). CDR3 length: 11 amino acids. The CDR3 is CALLRGNGYTF. In DNA form, the CDR3 reads TGTGCCTTATTGCGCGGGAATGGCTACACCTTC.

The chain employs TRBV29-1 and TRBJ2-7; the match to TRBD2 covers 7 bases. Germline CDR1 reads SQVTM; CDR2 reads ANQGSEA. With V trimmed by 3 bases and J by 3 bases, 11 bases remained unmatched. The CDR3 runs to 15 residues. CDR3 sequence: CSVDSLVGGSYEQYF. CDR3 nucleotides: TGCAGCGTTGATTCGTTGGTGGGCGGGAGCTACGAGCAGTACTTC.

The J gene is TRBJ2-3, the V gene TRBV4-3; D remains unclear. From germline, CDR1 is LGHNA and CDR2 YSLEER. Trimming left V 1 base short and J 6 bases short, with 8 bases between. The CDR3 spans 13 residues. This chain's CDR3 is CASSQVQRDTQYF. CDR3 bases: TGCGCCAGCAGCCAAGTCCAACGCGATACGCAGTATTTT.

This clone was seen only a few times. V usage is TRBV20-1 and J usage is TRBJ1-6, with D unclear. CDR1 and CDR2 (germline): DFQATT, SNEGSKA (reference sequence). CDR3 length equals 10 residues. Trimming cost V 5 bases and J 10 bases, with 6 bases left between them. CDR3 region: CSALSSPLHF. The CDR3 DNA is TGCAGTGCTCTCTCCTCACCCCTCCACTTT.

The V call is TRBV5-1, the J call TRBJ1-4; D is unclear. Deletions cut 0 bases from V and 3 bases from J, with 6 bases between. This CDR3 contains 14 residues. Germline CDR1 and CDR2: SGHRS and YFSETQ. The DNA for the CDR3 is TGCGCCAGCAGCTTGGTCGGGGCTAATGAAAAACTGTTTTTT. It translates to CASSLVGANEKLFF.

The rearrangement uses TRBV7-9 and TRBJ1-2; 8 bases are shared with TRBD1. The CDR3 totals 13 residues. The V gene's germline CDR1 is SEHNR and CDR2 FQNEAQ (reference sequence). V was clipped by 5 bases and J by 5 bases; unmatched bases: 4. Here the CDR3 DNA reads TGTGCCAGCAGCCCACAGGGGGTGTATGGCTACACCTTC. It codes for CASSPQGVYGYTF.

V gene TRBV19 combines with J gene TRBJ2-3, with D perhaps matching TRBD1 (6 bases). Germline CDR1 is LNHDA and CDR2 is SQIVND (reference sequence). This CDR3 spans 12 amino acids. Between the trimmed V and J ends, which lost 4 bases and 10 bases, there was a span of 12 bases. This CDR3 reads CASSTQGTAQYF. CDR3 sequence (DNA): TGTGCCAGTAGTACGCAGGGGACGGCGCAGTATTTT.

This clone was found a few times. The V gene is TRBV23-1, the J gene TRBJ2-1, with TRBD1 identical over 7 bases. TRBV23-1 is an ORF, with its function uncertain. The CDR3 sequence is 16 residues long. V was pared by 7 bases and J by 9 bases, with 18 bases of the junction left unmatched. The CDR3 sequence: CASNGESGQPNCEQFF. The CDR3, as DNA: TGCGCCAGCAATGGGGAGTCGGGACAGCCTAATTGTGAGCAGTTCTTC.

The V call is TRBV25-1, the J call TRBJ2-3; TRBD1 matches 9 bases. V shed 6 bases and J 3 bases; nucleotides not matched to a gene: 7. The CDR3 runs to 15 residues. CDR1 and CDR2 from the germline V gene are MGHDK and SYGVNS. In DNA form, the CDR3 reads TGTGCCAGCAGGGCCGGGACAGGGTTGACAGATACGCAGTATTTT. As protein: CASRAGTGLTDTQYF.

This rearrangement joins TRBV28 to TRBJ2-5; 11 bases fit TRBD2. The CDR3 totals 16 residues. CDR1 is MDHEN and CDR2 is SYDVKM in the germline V gene. The V segment lost 2 bases and the J segment 6 bases; nucleotides outside the gene matches: 8. In DNA form, the CDR3 reads TGTGCCAGCAGTTTACCGGGACTAGCGGTTCAGCAGACCCAGTACTTC. This translates into CASSLPGLAVQQTQYF.

There are a few counts of this clone. Other DNA sequences in the same sample also yield this CDR3. The V gene is TRBV7-2, the J gene TRBJ2-3; D gene ambiguous. Germline V lookup: CDR1 SGHTA, CDR2 FQGNSA. Between the trimmed V and J ends, which lost 1 base and 3 bases, there was a span of 2 bases. CDR3 length: 12 residues. The DNA for the CDR3 is TGTGCCAGCAGCTTAGGGACAGATACGCAGTATTTT. Its protein is CASSLGTDTQYF.

The chain recombines TRBV29-1 with TRBJ2-3; perhaps D is TRBD1 or TRBD2 (5 bases each). CDR1 and CDR2 from the germline V gene are SQVTM and ANQGSEA. The CDR3 sequence is 14 residues long. Trimming cost V 4 bases and J 0 bases, with 11 bases left between them. CDR3 sequence: CSVAGRTSTDTQYF. CDR3 nucleotide sequence: TGCAGCGTTGCAGGGAGAACGAGCACAGATACGCAGTATTTT.

Here the CDR3 reads CASSEATGSNYGYTF. CDR3 DNA sequence: TGTGCCAGCAGTGAAGCCACAGGGAGTAACTATGGCTACACCTTC. J is TRBJ1-2 and V is TRBV6-1; the D gene is possibly TRBD1 (6 bases). CDR3 length: 15 residues. The V and J ends lost 0 bases and 1 base respectively, with 9 bases between them. Germline V gene sequence: CDR1 MNHNS, CDR2 SASEGT.

This chain links TRBV29-1 with TRBJ2-7, with TRBD1 matching 9 bases. This CDR3 has 14 amino acids. The V gene end was trimmed by 6 bases and the J gene end by 2 bases; junction bases not matched to a gene: 8. Germline V gene lookup returns CDR1 SQVTM and CDR2 ANQGSEA. CDR3 amino acids: CSVWTGEGAYEQYF. Here the CDR3 DNA reads TGCAGCGTGTGGACAGGGGAGGGTGCCTACGAGCAGTACTTC.

This clone was found a few times. The chain joins TRBV30 to TRBJ1-5, with 10 nucleotides matching TRBD1. The length of the CDR3 is 15 residues. V shed 5 bases, J shed 0 bases, and the junction held 4 bases outside the gene matches. CDR1 GTSNPN and CDR2 SVGIG come from the germline V gene (reference sequence). In nucleotides, the CDR3 is TGTGCCTGGGGTGACAGGGGGCATAGCAATCAGCCCCAGCATTTT. Protein: CAWGDRGHSNQPQHF.

The chain carries TRBV30 and TRBJ2-1, with D tentatively TRBD1 or TRBD2 (6 bases each). The CDR3 is 15 residues long. The germline CDR1 and CDR2 sequences are GTSNPN and SVGIG (reference sequence). Trimming pared 0 bases from V and 5 bases from J, leaving 14 bases between. CDR3 coding DNA: TGTGCCTGGAGTGTACAATGGGGGGCCGACAATGAGCAGTTCTTC. This codes for CAWSVQWGADNEQFF.

The chain links TRBV25-1 to TRBJ2-3; no clear D. The V gene's germline CDR1 is MGHDK and CDR2 SYGVNS. V was trimmed by 7 bases and J by 4 bases, leaving 9 bases between them. CDR3 length: 12 amino acids. The CDR3 DNA is TGTGCCAGCAAGAGTCCCGCAGATACGCAGTATTTT. This codes for CASKSPADTQYF.

This clone was detected only once. This chain connects TRBV7-9 to TRBJ2-3; D remains ambiguous. V lost 3 bases and J lost 2, with 12 bases in between. This CDR3 is 15 amino acids long. Per germline, CDR1 SEHNR and CDR2 FQNEAQ (reference sequence). The CDR3 loop reads CASSFTRVSTDTQYF. The CDR3 nucleotides read TGTGCCAGCAGCTTCACCCGAGTATCCACAGATACGCAGTATTTT.

The chain links TRBV27 to TRBJ2-7, with D tentatively TRBD1 or TRBD2 (5 bases each). Germline loops: CDR1 MNHEY, CDR2 SMNVEV (reference sequence). Between the trimmed V and J ends, which lost 6 bases and 3 bases, there was a span of 15 bases. The CDR3 extends over 14 amino acids. The CDR3 sequence: CASSPRGGLYEQYF. CDR3 DNA sequence: TGTGCCAGCAGCCCCCGGGGCGGTCTCTACGAGCAGTACTTC.

This chain links TRBV29-1 with TRBJ1-4, with 7 bases that match TRBD1. Germline V CDR1 and CDR2: SQVTM, ANQGSEA. The CDR3 length is 14 residues. Trimming at V came to 5 bases and at J to 5 bases, leaving 8 bases not matched to a gene. This CDR3 reads CSVQGTAQNEKLFF. DNA for the CDR3: TGCAGCGTTCAAGGGACAGCCCAAAATGAAAAACTGTTTTTT.

V usage is TRBV9 and J usage is TRBJ1-4; 9 nucleotides match TRBD1. Trimming took 3 bases from V and 7 from J; bases not matched to a gene: 10. In germline, CDR1 is SGDLS, CDR2 YYNGEE. The CDR3 runs 16 residues. The CDR3 here is CASSASGGTGSEKLFF. In nucleotides, the CDR3 is TGTGCCAGCAGCGCATCCGGAGGGACAGGGTCTGAAAAACTGTTTTTT.

V is TRBV18 and J is TRBJ2-5; D perhaps matches TRBD2 (6 bases). Per the germline V gene, CDR1 is KGHSH and CDR2 is LQKENI. V gave up 6 bases and J gave up 5 bases, with 19 bases separating them. The CDR3 has 15 residues. The CDR3 sequence is CASSLMRTGEETQYF. CDR3 coding DNA: TGTGCCAGCTCCCTTATGAGGACGGGGGAGGAGACCCAGTACTTC.

The chain combines TRBV5-1 with TRBJ1-1; D not resolved. Trimming pared 0 bases from V and 0 bases from J, leaving 9 bases between. The CDR3 totals 15 residues. CDR1 and CDR2 (germline): SGHRS, YFSETQ. CDR3 protein: CASSLAVSVNTEAFF. For the CDR3, the DNA is TGCGCCAGCAGCTTGGCCGTGAGTGTGAACACTGAAGCTTTCTTT. Using reference TRBV5-1 and TRBJ1-1 for the parts outside the CDR3, the full variable domain is KAGVTQTPRYLIKTRGQQVTLSCSPISGHRSVSWYQQTPGQGLQFLFEYFSETQRNKGNFPGRFSGRQFSNSRSEMNVSTLELGDSALYLCASSLAVSVNTEAFFGQGTRLTVV.

V usage is TRBV2 and J usage is TRBJ2-3; no clear D. Germline CDR1 reads SNHLY; CDR2 reads FYNNEI. Between the trimmed V and J ends, which lost 4 bases and 5 bases, there was a span of 13 bases. The CDR3 spans 14 residues. The CDR3 region has the DNA TGTGCCAGCAGTGTACTTCAGGCCGAAGATACGCAGTATTTT. It yields the protein CASSVLQAEDTQYF.